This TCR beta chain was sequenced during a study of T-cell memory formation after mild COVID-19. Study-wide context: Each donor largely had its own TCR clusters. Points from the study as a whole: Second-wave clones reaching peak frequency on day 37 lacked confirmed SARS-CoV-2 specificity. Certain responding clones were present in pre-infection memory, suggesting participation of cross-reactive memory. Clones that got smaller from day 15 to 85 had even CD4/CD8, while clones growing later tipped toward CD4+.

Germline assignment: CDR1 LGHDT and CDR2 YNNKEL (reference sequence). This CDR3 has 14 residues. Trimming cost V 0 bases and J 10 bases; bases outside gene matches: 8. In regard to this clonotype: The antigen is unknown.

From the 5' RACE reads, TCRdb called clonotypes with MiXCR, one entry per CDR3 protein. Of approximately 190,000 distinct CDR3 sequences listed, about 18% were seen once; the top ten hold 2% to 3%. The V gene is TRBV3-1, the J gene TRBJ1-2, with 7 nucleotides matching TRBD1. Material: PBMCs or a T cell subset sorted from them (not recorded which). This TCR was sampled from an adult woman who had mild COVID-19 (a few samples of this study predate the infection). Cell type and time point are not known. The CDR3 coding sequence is TGTGCCAGCAGCCAAGATTGGGCAGGGGGTGACTACACCTTC. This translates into CASSQDWAGGDYTF.